Listed below are T cell receptor beta chains from one sample, sequenced in a study of T cells in Graves' hyperthyroidism and ophthalmopathy. TCRdb called the multiplex PCR reads again in MiXCR, with one record for every CDR3 protein. The table has around 760,000 distinct CDR3 sequences, 35% seen once. The sequenced sample consisted of blood. Every receptor here comes from a woman between 35 and 50 years old with Graves' hyperthyroidism. CDR3s include the opening cysteine and the closing phenylalanine or tryptophan. A D gene is named only where the DNA matches it firmly. Part of the rows lack a size; the others show once, few, many or a class for expanded clones.

size: .
D: TRBD2
J: TRBJ2-7
V: TRBV12-3/TRBV12-4
DNA: TGTGCCAGCAGCAACGCGGGGGGGTCGGACGAGCAGTACTTC
CDR3: CASSNAGGSDEQYF

size: .
D: TRBD2
J: TRBJ2-1
V: TRBV10-2
DNA: TGCGCCAGCAGGGGACTAGCGGGAAAAGGGCATGAGCAGTTCTTC
CDR3: CASRGLAGKGHEQFF

size: many
D: .
J: TRBJ2-7
V: TRBV5-1
DNA: TGCGCCAGCAGCGAGTGGGCAGGGGAGTACGAGCAGTACTTC
CDR3: CASSEWAGEYEQYF

size: .
D: .
J: TRBJ1-2
V: TRBV12-3/TRBV12-4
DNA: TGTGCCAGCAGTTACTCCGCGGGGGCACGGAACTATGGCTACACCTTC
CDR3: CASSYSAGARNYGYTF

size: .
D: .
J: TRBJ2-7
V: TRBV15
DNA: TGTGCCACCAGCAGAGTACGAACGAACTCCTACGAGCAGTACTTC
CDR3: CATSRVRTNSYEQYF

size: once
D: .
J: TRBJ2-5
V: TRBV20-1
DNA: TGCAGTGCTAGACTAGATAGGGAGACCCAGTACTTC
CDR3: CSARLDRETQYF

size: .
D: TRBD1
J: TRBJ2-5
V: TRBV20-1
DNA: TGCAGTGCTGGCAGGACAGGGGGGAAAGAGACCCAGTACTTC
CDR3: CSAGRTGGKETQYF

size: .
D: TRBD1
J: TRBJ1-1
V: TRBV6-5
DNA: TGTGCCAGCAGGGAGACCGGGACAGGGTACGGCACTGAAGCTTTCTTT
CDR3: CASRETGTGYGTEAFF

size: .
D: .
J: TRBJ2-7
V: TRBV13
DNA: TGTGCCAGCAGCCTCAATATGGGCAGGTTCTCCTACGAGCAGTACTTC
CDR3: CASSLNMGRFSYEQYF

size: once
D: TRBD2
J: TRBJ2-1
V: TRBV29-1
DNA: TGCAGCGTTGAATGGGCTAGCGGGATCCCCAATGAGCAGTTCTTC
CDR3: CSVEWASGIPNEQFF

size: .
D: .
J: TRBJ1-2
V: TRBV3-1
DNA: TGTGCCAGCAGCCAAGATTCTGGGGTAAACTATGGCTACACCTTC
CDR3: CASSQDSGVNYGYTF

size: few
D: .
J: TRBJ2-3
V: TRBV19
DNA: TGTGCCAGTACCATCGGGGCCACAGATACGCAGTATTTT
CDR3: CASTIGATDTQYF

size: .
D: TRBD2
J: TRBJ2-1
V: TRBV7-3
DNA: TGTGCCAGCAAGCGGGAGGGCTACAATGAGCAGTTCTTC
CDR3: CASKREGYNEQFF

size: many
D: .
J: TRBJ1-6
V: TRBV2
DNA: TGTGCCAGCAGTGATGCCAACAACTCACCCCTCCACTTT
CDR3: CASSDANNSPLHF

size: many
D: TRBD1
J: TRBJ2-6
V: TRBV15
DNA: TGTGCCACCAGCTCGGGACAGGCCCTCCGAGTCCTGACTTTC
CDR3: CATSSGQALRVLTF

size: .
D: .
J: TRBJ2-7
V: TRBV6-2/TRBV6-3
DNA: TGTGCCAGCAGTGTACGGGACGGGAGTCTTTCTGAGCAGTACTTC
CDR3: CASSVRDGSLSEQYF

size: .
D: TRBD1
J: TRBJ2-2
V: TRBV19
DNA: TGTGCCAGTACCCCGAGGACAGGGGTGAGCACCGAGGAGCTGTTTTTT
CDR3: CASTPRTGVSTEELFF

size: many
D: TRBD1
J: TRBJ1-6
V: TRBV5-4
DNA: TGTGCCAGCAGCTTGGATACAGGGGGCGGTTCACCCCTCCACTTT
CDR3: CASSLDTGGGSPLHF

size: .
D: .
J: TRBJ1-1
V: TRBV6-6
DNA: TGTCCCAGCAGCGCTCGGCGGGCGAACACTGAAGCTTTCTTT
CDR3: CPSSARRANTEAFF

size: many
D: .
J: TRBJ2-7
V: TRBV7-7
DNA: TGTGCTAGCAGCTTTTTTCCCCCATACGAGCAGTACTTC
CDR3: CASSFFPPYEQYF

size: many
D: .
J: TRBJ1-1
V: TRBV5-1
DNA: TGCGCCAGCAGCTTCACGACTTGGAGGCACACTGAAGCTTTCTTT
CDR3: CASSFTTWRHTEAFF

size: .
D: TRBD1
J: TRBJ1-3
V: TRBV10-3
DNA: TGTGCCAGCAACGGACAGGGGGCATGGAACACCATATATTTT
CDR3: CASNGQGAWNTIYF

size: many
D: .
J: TRBJ2-7
V: TRBV5-1
DNA: TGCGCCAGCAGCTTGGGCCGGGGGCAACAAGACGAGCAGTACTTC
CDR3: CASSLGRGQQDEQYF

size: many
D: .
J: TRBJ1-1
V: TRBV7-3
DNA: TGTGCCAGCAGCTTATCGACAGAATTGGCCACTGAAGCTTTCTTT
CDR3: CASSLSTELATEAFF

size: many
D: .
J: TRBJ1-6
V: TRBV5-1
DNA: TGCGCCAGCAGCAGTTCGGGGGTTGCACCCCTCCACTTT
CDR3: CASSSSGVAPLHF

size: .
D: .
J: TRBJ1-5
V: TRBV6-5
DNA: TGTGCCAGCAGTTTTGGGGGCCACCAAGAGACCCAGCATTTT
CDR3: CASSFGGHQETQHF

size: few
D: TRBD1
J: TRBJ2-5
V: TRBV7-2
DNA: TGTGCCAGCAGCTTGGGGGACAGGGACCTTCAAGAGACCCAGTACTTC
CDR3: CASSLGDRDLQETQYF

size: .
D: .
J: TRBJ1-2
V: TRBV15
DNA: TGTGCCACCAGCAGAGAGGGAGGGAATCGGGGCTACACCTTC
CDR3: CATSREGGNRGYTF

size: many
D: TRBD1
J: TRBJ1-2
V: TRBV10-3
DNA: TGTGCCATCAGCCTTTCGAGACAGGGGGAGGGCTACACCTTC
CDR3: CAISLSRQGEGYTF

size: many
D: TRBD1
J: TRBJ1-1
V: TRBV12-3/TRBV12-4
DNA: TGTGCCAGCAGTGTACAGACAGGGGGAGCTTTCTTT
CDR3: CASSVQTGGAFF

size: .
D: .
J: TRBJ2-3
V: TRBV5-1
DNA: TGCGCCAGCCGAGACGGAGCCACAGATACGCAGTATTTT
CDR3: CASRDGATDTQYF

size: few
D: .
J: TRBJ1-2
V: TRBV7-9
DNA: TGTGCCAGCAGCTTAGAGGCGGCTGGGGGCTATGGCTACACCTTC
CDR3: CASSLEAAGGYGYTF

size: many
D: .
J: TRBJ1-2
V: TRBV2
DNA: TGTGCCAGCAGTGAAGACCGGACAGTTGTAGGTGGCTACACCTTC
CDR3: CASSEDRTVVGGYTF

size: few
D: .
J: TRBJ1-2
V: TRBV15
DNA: TGTGCCACCAGCATCCTACGGGGGGGTTTCCCATATGGCTACACCTTC
CDR3: CATSILRGGFPYGYTF

size: few
D: TRBD2
J: TRBJ2-7
V: TRBV4-3
DNA: TGCGCCAGCAGCCATGGACTAGCGGGACGGTACGAGCAGTACTTC
CDR3: CASSHGLAGRYEQYF

size: .
D: TRBD1
J: TRBJ1-1
V: TRBV10-1
DNA: TGCGCCAGCAATTCTCAGGGGGGGATGACTGAAGCTTTCTTT
CDR3: CASNSQGGMTEAFF

size: many
D: TRBD1
J: TRBJ1-5
V: TRBV12-3/TRBV12-4
DNA: TGTGCCAGCAGCTCGGGACAGGGAGTTCAGCCCCAGCATTTT
CDR3: CASSSGQGVQPQHF

size: many
D: .
J: TRBJ1-2
V: TRBV6-5
DNA: TGTGCCAGCAGTCCTCGACATGGGGCGGGCTACACCTTC
CDR3: CASSPRHGAGYTF

size: .
D: .
J: TRBJ1-4
V: TRBV7-2
DNA: TGTGCCAGCAGCACCCAAACAGGGGAAAAACTGTTTTTT
CDR3: CASSTQTGEKLFF

size: once
D: .
J: TRBJ1-1
V: TRBV7-2
DNA: TGTGCCAGCAGCTTAGATCCATGGGGGGGATCGACTGAAGCTTTCTTT
CDR3: CASSLDPWGGSTEAFF

size: few
D: .
J: TRBJ2-5
V: TRBV20-1
DNA: TGCAGTGCTATGGGGCTAGCGAGGAGACAAGAGACCCAGTACTTC
CDR3: CSAMGLARRQETQYF

size: few
D: .
J: TRBJ1-2
V: TRBV4-1
DNA: TGCGCCAGCAGCCAAGAGGGTCCCTCCGGGACGTATGGCTACACCTTC
CDR3: CASSQEGPSGTYGYTF

size: few
D: .
J: TRBJ1-3
V: TRBV5-5
DNA: TGTGCCAGCACTGAAGACCCGGGTCAGTTCTCTGGAAACACCATATATTTT
CDR3: CASTEDPGQFSGNTIYF

size: .
D: .
J: TRBJ1-5
V: TRBV6-1
DNA: TGTGCCAGCAGTCCCAGGGTTTTCAATCAGCCCCAGCATTTT
CDR3: CASSPRVFNQPQHF

size: many
D: .
J: TRBJ1-5
V: TRBV25-1
DNA: TGTGCCAGCAGTGACGGGGGGGCATTTCAGCCCCAGCATTTT
CDR3: CASSDGGAFQPQHF

size: .
D: .
J: TRBJ1-1
V: TRBV10-2
DNA: TGCGCCAGCAGGGCCATGGGGGTCACTGAAGCTTTCTTT
CDR3: CASRAMGVTEAFF

size: .
D: TRBD1
J: TRBJ2-5
V: TRBV20-1
DNA: TGCAGTGCTAGAGATGCATGGACAGGGGACCGCCGGGAGACCCAGTACTTC
CDR3: CSARDAWTGDRRETQYF

size: many
D: .
J: TRBJ2-5
V: TRBV20-1
DNA: TGCAGTGCTATGGGTGAGACTCAAGAGACCCAGTACTTC
CDR3: CSAMGETQETQYF

size: .
D: .
J: TRBJ1-5
V: TRBV3-1
DNA: TGTGCCAGCAGCCAAGGATACCCTTCTAGCAATCAGCCCCAGCATTTT
CDR3: CASSQGYPSSNQPQHF

size: .
D: .
J: TRBJ2-7
V: TRBV24-1
DNA: TGTGCCACCAGTGGCCAAGGGCCCGAGCAGTACTTC
CDR3: CATSGQGPEQYF